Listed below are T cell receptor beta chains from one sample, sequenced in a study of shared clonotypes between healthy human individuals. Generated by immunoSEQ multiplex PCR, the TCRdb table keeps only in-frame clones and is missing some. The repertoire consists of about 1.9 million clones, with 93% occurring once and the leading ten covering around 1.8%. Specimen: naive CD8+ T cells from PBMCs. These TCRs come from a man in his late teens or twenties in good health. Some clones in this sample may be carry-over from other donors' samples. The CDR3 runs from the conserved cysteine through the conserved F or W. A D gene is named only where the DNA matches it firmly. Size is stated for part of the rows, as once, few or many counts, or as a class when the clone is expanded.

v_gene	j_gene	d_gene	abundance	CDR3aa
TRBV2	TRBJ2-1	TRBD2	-	CASRLAPGLAGEGVNEQFF
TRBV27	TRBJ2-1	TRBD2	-	CASGIAGGSYNEQFF
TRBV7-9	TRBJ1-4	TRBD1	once	CASSRRQGSVDEKLFF
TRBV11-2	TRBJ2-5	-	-	CASSSRGTQETQYF
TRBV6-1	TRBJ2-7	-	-	CASSGIYPEQYF
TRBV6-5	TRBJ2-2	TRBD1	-	CASRSRGITGELFF
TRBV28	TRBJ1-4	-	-	CASSSQTEDSLNEKLFF
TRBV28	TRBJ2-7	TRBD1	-	CATFSRDRGFHEQYF
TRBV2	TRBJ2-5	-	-	CASSETPTGQETQYF
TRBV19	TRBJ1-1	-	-	CASSQQGSEAFF
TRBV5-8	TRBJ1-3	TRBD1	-	CASSGHPDRVSGNTIYF
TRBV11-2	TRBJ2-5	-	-	CASRADQETQYF
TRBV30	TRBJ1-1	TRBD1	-	CAWSVRTGGPEAFF
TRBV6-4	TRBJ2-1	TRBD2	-	CASSPGGLAGGHEQFF
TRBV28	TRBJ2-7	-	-	CASSLGAGQVPYEQYF
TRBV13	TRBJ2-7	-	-	CASSLGGAITPEQYF
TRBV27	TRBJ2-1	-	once	CASSLRHNEQFF
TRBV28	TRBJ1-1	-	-	CASSFRVVNTEAFF
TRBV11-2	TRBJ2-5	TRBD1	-	CASSLGPGTGGRETQYF
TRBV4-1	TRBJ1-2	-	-	CASSQTRQTIYGYTF
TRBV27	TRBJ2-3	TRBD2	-	CASSLRVSGGADTQYF
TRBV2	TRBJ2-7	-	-	CASRASIIYEQYF
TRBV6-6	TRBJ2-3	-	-	CATSVLRDTQYF
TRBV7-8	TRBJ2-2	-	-	CASSPAVVGELFF
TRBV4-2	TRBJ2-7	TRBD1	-	CASSQPSGQGIEQYF
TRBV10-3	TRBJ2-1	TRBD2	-	CAISSKLAGVNNEQFF
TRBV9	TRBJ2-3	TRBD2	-	CASSGTLAGYTDTQYF
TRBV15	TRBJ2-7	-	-	CATSRDGEGMYEQYF
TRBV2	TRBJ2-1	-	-	CASMDDSYNEQFF
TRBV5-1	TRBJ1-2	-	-	CASSLGTAGYTF
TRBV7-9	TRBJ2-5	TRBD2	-	CASSLYGEGQETQYF
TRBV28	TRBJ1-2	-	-	CASSLGVGRDYGYTF
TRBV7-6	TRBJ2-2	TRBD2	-	CASSLGASGGVPGELFF
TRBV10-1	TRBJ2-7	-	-	CASGGMWRDGYEQYF
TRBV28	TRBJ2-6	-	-	CASSNRGANVLTF
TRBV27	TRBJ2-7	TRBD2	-	CASSLAGVPYEQYF
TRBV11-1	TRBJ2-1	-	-	CASSPTRDWGEQFF
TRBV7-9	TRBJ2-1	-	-	CASSLPLKGNEQFF
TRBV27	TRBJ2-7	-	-	CASSLSSGVVSYEQYF
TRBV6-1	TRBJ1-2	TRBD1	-	CASYYRGGGNYGYTF
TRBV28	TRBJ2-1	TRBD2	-	CASSFLAGVVHEQFF
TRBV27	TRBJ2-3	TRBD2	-	CASSLRSLTSGRADTQYF
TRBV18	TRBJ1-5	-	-	CASSLITARKNQPQHF
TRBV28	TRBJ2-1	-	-	CASSPTRGREPLRQFF
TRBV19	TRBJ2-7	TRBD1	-	CASSDRQGNTPTWYEQYF
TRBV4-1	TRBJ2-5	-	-	CASSQLAPASQETQYF
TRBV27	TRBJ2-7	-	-	CASSPGTGITYEQYF
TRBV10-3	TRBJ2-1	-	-	CAISEPGTRNEQFF
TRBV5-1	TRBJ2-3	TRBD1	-	CASSLPTPGQGDQSTDTQYF
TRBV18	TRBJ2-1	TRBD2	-	CASSPPVRTSGLYEQFF
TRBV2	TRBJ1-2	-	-	CASPGSSQRNRYGYTF
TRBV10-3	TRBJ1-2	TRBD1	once	CAISEGTGANENDGYTF
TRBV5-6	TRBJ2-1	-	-	CASSFSGGFEQFF
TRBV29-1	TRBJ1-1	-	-	CSVEDQRAEAFF
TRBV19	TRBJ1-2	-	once	CASSPGNYYGYTF
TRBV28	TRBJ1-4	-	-	CASSRWSNEKLFF
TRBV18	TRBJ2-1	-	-	CASSPTGTRAGNEQFF
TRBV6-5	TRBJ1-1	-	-	CASSYLMDSEAFF